This record looks at one TCR beta chain sequence and its context. This entry comes from a study of glioma-infiltrating T cells after dendritic cell vaccination. Trimming stripped 3 bases from V and 5 bases from J, with 14 bases between. The CDR3 is 14 residues long. The germline gives CDR1 MNHEY, CDR2 SMNVEV (reference sequence). Some clones are missing from TCRdb's copy, which holds only in-frame ones; the method was immunoSEQ multiplex PCR. The sample has about 87,000 clones; 70% to 90% are singletons. The clonotype was recovered from a human donor with glioblastoma. This chain uses TRBV27 with TRBJ2-7; D is perhaps TRBD1 (6 bases). Sample: blood, taken before dendritic cell vaccination. The CDR3 coding sequence is TGTGCCAGCAGTTTCAGCAGGGGTACCCACGAGCAGTACTTC. This gives the protein CASSFSRGTHEQYF.